This T cell receptor (beta chain) originates from a study of blood T cell repertoires in COVID-19. About the study: Italy, Spain and the United States were the sources of the convalescent and acute COVID-19 samples. The cDNA or gDNA used as material had been derived from T cells, B-cell-depleted T cells, or PBMCs.

The CDR3 has 15 residues. V lost 0 bases to trimming and J lost 2 bases; unmatched junction nucleotides: 3. From germline, CDR1 is LGHNA and CDR2 YSLEER. This table comes from immunoSEQ multiplex PCR, and its TCRdb copy is limited to in-frame clones, with some not included. Among 200,000 to 250,000 clones, roughly 80% were seen once, and the ten largest hold around 5.1%. The sequence came from a human donor in a cohort sampled during active COVID-19. The chain uses TRBV4-3 and TRBJ2-7; 8 bases are a match to TRBD2. The sequenced material came from peripheral blood. The DNA for the CDR3 is TGCGCCAGCAGCCAAGAGAGCGGGGGCCCCTACGAGCAGTACTTC. It yields the protein CASSQESGGPYEQYF.